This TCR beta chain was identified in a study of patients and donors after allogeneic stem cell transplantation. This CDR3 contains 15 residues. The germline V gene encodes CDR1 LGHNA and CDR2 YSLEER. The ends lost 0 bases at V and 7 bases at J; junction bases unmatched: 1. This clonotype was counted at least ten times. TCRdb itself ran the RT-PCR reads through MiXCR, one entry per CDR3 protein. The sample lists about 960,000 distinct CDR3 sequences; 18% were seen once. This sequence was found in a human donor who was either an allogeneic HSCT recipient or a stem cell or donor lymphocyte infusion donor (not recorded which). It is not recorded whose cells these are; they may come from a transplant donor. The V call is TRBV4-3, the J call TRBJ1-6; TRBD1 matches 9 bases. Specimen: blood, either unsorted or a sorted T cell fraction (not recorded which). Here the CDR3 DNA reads TGCGCCAGCAGCCAAGACGGGACAGGGAATTCACCCCTCCACTTT. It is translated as CASSQDGTGNSPLHF.